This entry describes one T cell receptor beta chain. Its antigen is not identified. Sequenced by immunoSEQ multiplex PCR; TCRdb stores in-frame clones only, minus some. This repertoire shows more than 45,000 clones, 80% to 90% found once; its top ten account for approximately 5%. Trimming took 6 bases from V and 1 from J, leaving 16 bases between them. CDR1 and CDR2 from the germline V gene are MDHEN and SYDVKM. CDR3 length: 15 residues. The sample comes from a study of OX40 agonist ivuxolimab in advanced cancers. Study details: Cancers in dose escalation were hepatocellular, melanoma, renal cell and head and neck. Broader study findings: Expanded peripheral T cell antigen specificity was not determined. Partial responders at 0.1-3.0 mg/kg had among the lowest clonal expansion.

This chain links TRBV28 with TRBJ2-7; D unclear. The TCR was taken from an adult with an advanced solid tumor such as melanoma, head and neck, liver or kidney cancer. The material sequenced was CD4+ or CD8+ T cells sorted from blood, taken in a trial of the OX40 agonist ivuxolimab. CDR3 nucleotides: TGTGCCAGCAGCTTCACGGCCCGGAGTTCCTACGAGCAGTACTTC. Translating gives CASSFTARSSYEQYF.